This TCR beta chain was found in a study of regulatory T cells in long-lasting Graves disease. This CDR3 has 14 amino acids. V was shortened by 5 bases and J by 6 bases, with 14 bases between the two germline ends. Germline CDR1 is LNHDA and CDR2 is SQIVND (reference sequence). Researchers made TCR beta libraries by using iRepertoire HTBI primers and running Arm-PCR on CDR3 regions. TCRdb used MiXCR to reprocess the multiplex PCR reads, holding one entry per CDR3 protein. The sample includes about 560,000 distinct CDR3 sequences, about 16% of them seen just once. Regarding time point: newly diagnosed GD, antithyroid drugs for less than 3 months. After RNA was extracted from PBMCs, the TCR library was made from it. Study conclusions and caveats: When disease was persistent, TRBV28, TRBJ1-2 and TRBJ2-5 were the favored segments.

Comment on this clonotype: Its matching antigen is unknown.

In addition, the sample was reused for a study of T cells in Graves' hyperthyroidism and ophthalmopathy. That source reports: Most thyroid clonotypes with frequency above 0.001 were detected in blood.

Source: peripheral blood mononuclear cells (PBMCs), taken at new diagnosis, from a patient treated with antithyroid drugs. The clonotype was recovered from a man between 18 and 35 years old with Graves disease. The J gene is TRBJ2-1, the V gene TRBV19, with D maybe TRBD2 (6 bases). This CDR3 reads CASSYSGDPNEQFF. CDR3 DNA sequence: TGTGCCAGTAGTTATTCGGGAGATCCCAATGAGCAGTTCTTC.